These T cell receptor beta chains were read from a single sample in a study of shared clonotypes between healthy human individuals. Profiling relied on immunoSEQ multiplex PCR, and the TCRdb table lists in-frame clones only, not all of them. The repertoire has 2.3 million or so clones, approximately 95% of them found once; the top ten carry under 0.45%. The source material was naive CD4+ T cells from PBMCs. The receptors here all came from a man aged 18 to 30 in good health. Some clones in this sample may be carry-over from other donors' samples. Each CDR3 is given with its conserved first and last residue. A D gene is named only where the DNA matches it firmly. Where a row states a size, it is once, few, many or the class of an expanded clone; other rows omit it.

-	TRBV7-6	TRBJ1-5	-	TGTGCCAGCAGCTCGCAAGGGGGGGGGCATCAGCCCCAGCATTTT	CASSSQGGGHQPQHF
-	TRBV7-3	TRBJ2-7	-	TGTGCCAGCAGCCACTCTGGCTACGAGCAGTACTTC	CASSHSGYEQYF
TRBD1	TRBV7-9	TRBJ1-2	-	TGTGCCAGCAGCCCCCCGGGACAGGGGGCTGGCGGCTACACCTTC	CASSPPGQGAGGYTF
-	TRBV28	TRBJ1-2	-	TGTGCCAGCAGTCCGGCGACAGGCCTCTATGGCTACACCTTC	CASSPATGLYGYTF
-	TRBV6-6	TRBJ1-1	-	TGTGCCAGCAGTTGGCAGGGACCTGGGGATTTT	CASSWQGPGDF
-	TRBV29-1	TRBJ2-5	-	TGCAGCGTTGAAGAGGGTGGGATGGGGGCGGCCCAGTACTTC	CSVEEGGMGAAQYF
-	TRBV29-1	TRBJ2-5	-	TGCAGCGTTTTGGACTGGCGGGAGACCCAGTACTTC	CSVLDWRETQYF
-	TRBV30	TRBJ2-7	-	TGTGCCTGGAGTAGGAGGGACTCCTCCTACGAGCAGTACTTC	CAWSRRDSSYEQYF
TRBD1	TRBV9	TRBJ1-1	once	TGTGCCAGCAGCGCTCGGACAGGAAGACCGAACACTGAAGCTTTCTTT	CASSARTGRPNTEAFF
-	TRBV6-6	TRBJ2-3	-	TGTGCCAGCAGTTCTTCAGATACGCAGTATTTT	CASSSSDTQYF
-	TRBV11-2	TRBJ2-7	-	TGTGCCAGCAGCTTAGAGAACGGGTCGCCCTCCTACGAGCAGTACTTC	CASSLENGSPSYEQYF
-	TRBV11-2	TRBJ2-5	-	TGTGCCAGCAGCCCCTCGGGGGGCAGGGAGACCCAGTACTTC	CASSPSGGRETQYF
-	TRBV6-1	TRBJ2-1	-	TGTGCCAGCAGTGAAGCCCTGGGACGGCGGGACAATGAGCAGTTCTTC	CASSEALGRRDNEQFF
-	TRBV9	TRBJ1-1	-	TGTGCCAGCAGCGCCCCGAAGAACACTGAAGCTTTCTTT	CASSAPKNTEAFF
-	TRBV4-1	TRBJ1-5	-	TGCGCCAGCAGCCAAAGTACCACCCTTCCCCTGGGCAATCAGCCCCAGCATTTT	CASSQSTTLPLGNQPQHF
-	TRBV7-3	TRBJ1-2	-	TGTGCCAGCAGCTTAATAGGGGGTGGCTACACCTTC	CASSLIGGGYTF
-	TRBV27	TRBJ2-6	-	TGTGCCAGCAGTTTCAAGGGAACAGGGATCTCTGGGGCCAACGTCCTGACTTTC	CASSFKGTGISGANVLTF
-	TRBV28	TRBJ2-1	once	TGTGCCAGCAATCGAGTATCGGGGCGGTTACCCTACAATGAGCAGTTCTTC	CASNRVSGRLPYNEQFF
-	TRBV6-4	TRBJ2-5	-	TGTGCCAGCAGTGACCTCGCTGGGGGGACCCAGTACTTC	CASSDLAGGTQYF
-	TRBV7-9	TRBJ2-7	-	TGTGCCAGCACAACCCAAAGTGGTAACGAGCAGTACTTC	CASTTQSGNEQYF
TRBD1	TRBV10-3	TRBJ2-7	-	TGTGCCATCAGTGTCGGGGGACAGGGGGGATCCCTTGGAGAGCAGTACTTC	CAISVGGQGGSLGEQYF
TRBD2	TRBV11-2	TRBJ2-7	-	TGTGCCAGCACAAAAGGGGCCATAGCGGGAGTGTACGAGCAGTACTTC	CASTKGAIAGVYEQYF
-	TRBV2	TRBJ2-7	-	TGTGCCAGCAGTGGTATCGGGAAGCAGTACTTC	CASSGIGKQYF
TRBD1	TRBV5-6	TRBJ1-5	-	TGTGCCAGCAGCTACGGGACAGGCTCCAATCAGCCCCAGCATTTT	CASSYGTGSNQPQHF
TRBD1	TRBV7-9	TRBJ2-6	-	TGTGCCAGCAGCCAACAGGGGATCTCCCCATGGGCCAACGTCCTGACTTTC	CASSQQGISPWANVLTF
-	TRBV4-3	TRBJ2-3	-	TGCGCCAGCAGCCAAGATGGTTGGGCGGATACGCAGTATTTT	CASSQDGWADTQYF
-	TRBV7-3	TRBJ2-7	-	TGTGCCAGCAGCTTAATGGGGGCAGGGGTTCTGGACGAGCAGTACTTC	CASSLMGAGVLDEQYF
-	TRBV6-1	TRBJ2-7	-	TGTGCCAGTACGTCTCCCTACGAGCAGTACTTC	CASTSPYEQYF
-	TRBV6-6	TRBJ2-5	-	TGTGCCAGCGAGGACAAGCAGTACTTC	CASEDKQYF
-	TRBV9	TRBJ2-7	-	TGTGCCAGCAGCCCGCGGGGATACTCCTACGAGCAGTACTTC	CASSPRGYSYEQYF
TRBD2	TRBV27	TRBJ2-2	-	TGTGCCAGCCAACCGGGACTAGCGGGAACCGGGGAGCTGTTTTTT	CASQPGLAGTGELFF
TRBD1	TRBV2	TRBJ2-7	-	TGTGCCAGCATCCCGGACAGGTACGAGCAGTACTTC	CASIPDRYEQYF